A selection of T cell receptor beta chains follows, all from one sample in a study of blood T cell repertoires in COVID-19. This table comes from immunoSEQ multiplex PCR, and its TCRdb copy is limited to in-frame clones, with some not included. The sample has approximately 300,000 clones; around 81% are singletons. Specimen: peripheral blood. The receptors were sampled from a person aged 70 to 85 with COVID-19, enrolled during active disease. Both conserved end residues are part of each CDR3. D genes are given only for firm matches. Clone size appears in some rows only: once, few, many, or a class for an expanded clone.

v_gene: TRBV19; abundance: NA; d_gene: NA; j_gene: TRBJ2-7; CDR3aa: CASSIYPRGSHFYEQYF; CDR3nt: TGTGCCAGTAGTATTTACCCCCGGGGGTCTCATTTCTACGAGCAGTACTTC
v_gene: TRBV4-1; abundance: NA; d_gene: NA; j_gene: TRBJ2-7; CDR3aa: CASSQDPGSLWEQYF; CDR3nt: TGCGCCAGCAGCCAAGATCCAGGTAGTTTGTGGGAGCAGTACTTC
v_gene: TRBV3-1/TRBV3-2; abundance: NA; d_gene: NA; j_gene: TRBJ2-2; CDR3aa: CASRQRWGGTNTGELFF; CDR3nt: TGTGCCAGCAGGCAGCGTTGGGGGGGCACGAACACCGGGGAGCTGTTTTTT
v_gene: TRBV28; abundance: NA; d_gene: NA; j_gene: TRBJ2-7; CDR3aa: CASSFIPHTETDTSYEQYF; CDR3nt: TGTGCCAGCAGTTTTATCCCTCATACCGAAACCGACACTTCCTACGAGCAGTACTTC
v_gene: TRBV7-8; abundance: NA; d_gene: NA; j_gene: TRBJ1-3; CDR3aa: CASSLAPVINYGNTIYF; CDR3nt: TGTGCCAGCAGCTTAGCCCCGGTAATAAACTATGGAAACACCATATATTTT
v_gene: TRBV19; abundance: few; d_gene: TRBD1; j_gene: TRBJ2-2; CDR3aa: CASSRDLTGTGTNTGELFF; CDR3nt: TGTGCCAGTAGTAGAGACTTAACCGGGACAGGGACGAACACCGGGGAGCTGTTTTTT
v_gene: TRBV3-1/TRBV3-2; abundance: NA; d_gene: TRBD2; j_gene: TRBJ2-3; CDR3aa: CASSPRPSGGYGTQYF; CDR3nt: TGTGCCAGCAGCCCCCGGCCTAGCGGGGGGTATGGTACGCAGTATTTT
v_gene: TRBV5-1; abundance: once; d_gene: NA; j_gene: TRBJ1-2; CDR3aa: CASSFGAVLGGVTLGYTF; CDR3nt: TGCGCCAGCAGCTTCGGGGCAGTTCTGGGGGGTGTGACTCTTGGCTACACCTTC
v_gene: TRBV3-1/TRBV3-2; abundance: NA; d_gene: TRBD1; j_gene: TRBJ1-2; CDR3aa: CASSPGTAYGYTF; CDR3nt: TGTGCCAGCAGTCCCGGGACAGCCTATGGCTACACCTTC
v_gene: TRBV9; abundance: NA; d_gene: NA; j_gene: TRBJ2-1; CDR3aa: CASSVALLGVGNEQFF; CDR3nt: TGTGCCAGCAGCGTGGCTTTACTCGGGGTCGGGAATGAGCAGTTCTTC
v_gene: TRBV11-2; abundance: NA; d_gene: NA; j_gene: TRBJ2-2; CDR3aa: CASSFLGGTGELFF; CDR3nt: TGTGCCAGCAGCTTCCTCGGTGGTACCGGGGAGCTGTTTTTT
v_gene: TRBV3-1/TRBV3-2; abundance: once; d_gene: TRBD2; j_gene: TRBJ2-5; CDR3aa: CASSQGFSGGAETQYF; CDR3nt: TGTGCCAGCAGCCAAGGATTTAGCGGGGGGGCAGAGACCCAGTACTTC
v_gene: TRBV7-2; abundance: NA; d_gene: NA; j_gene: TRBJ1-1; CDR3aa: CASSLGGGTEAFF; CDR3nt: TGTGCCAGCAGCTTAGGGGGGGGCACTGAAGCTTTCTTT
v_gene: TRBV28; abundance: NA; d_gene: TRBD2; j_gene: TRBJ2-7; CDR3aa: CASSPPGGTYEQYF; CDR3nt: TGTGCCAGCAGTCCTCCCGGGGGGACCTACGAGCAGTACTTC
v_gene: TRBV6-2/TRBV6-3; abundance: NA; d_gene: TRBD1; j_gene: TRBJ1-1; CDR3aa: CASSRDRGLFEAFF; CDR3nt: TGTGCCAGCAGTCGGGACAGGGGTCTCTTTGAAGCTTTCTTT
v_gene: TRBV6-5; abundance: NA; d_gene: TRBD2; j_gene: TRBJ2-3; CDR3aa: CASRPILATDTQYF; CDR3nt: TGTGCCAGCAGACCGATACTAGCGACAGATACGCAGTATTTT
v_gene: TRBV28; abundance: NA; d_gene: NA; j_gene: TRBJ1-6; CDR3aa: CASSTPLGRSPLHF; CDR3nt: TGTGCCAGCAGTACCCCGTTAGGGAGATCACCCCTCCACTTT
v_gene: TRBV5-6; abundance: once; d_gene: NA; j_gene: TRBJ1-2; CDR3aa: CASSLAQGPGYTF; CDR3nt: TGTGCCAGCAGCTTGGCTCAGGGTCCTGGCTACACCTTC
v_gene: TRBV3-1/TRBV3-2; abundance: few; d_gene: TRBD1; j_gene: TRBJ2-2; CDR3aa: CASRGTGRRTGELFF; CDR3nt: TGTGCCAGCAGGGGGACAGGGAGGCGCACCGGGGAGCTGTTTTTT
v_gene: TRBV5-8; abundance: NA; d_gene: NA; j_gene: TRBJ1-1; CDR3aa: CASSFFGARGGEAFF; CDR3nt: TGTGCCAGCAGCTTCTTTGGGGCCCGGGGGGGGGAAGCTTTCTTT
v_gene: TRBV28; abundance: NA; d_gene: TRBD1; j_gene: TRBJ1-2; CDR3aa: CASSWGTDPAYGYTF; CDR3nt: TGTGCCAGCAGTTGGGGGACAGACCCTGCCTATGGCTACACCTTC
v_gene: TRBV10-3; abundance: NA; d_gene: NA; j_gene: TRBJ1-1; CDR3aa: CAISEAAGLGAEAFF; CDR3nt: TGTGCCATCAGTGAGGCGGCAGGGCTGGGCGCTGAAGCTTTCTTT
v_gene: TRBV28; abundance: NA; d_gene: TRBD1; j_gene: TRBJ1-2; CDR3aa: CASLTRDRVHSGYTF; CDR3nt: TGTGCCAGCCTAACACGGGACAGGGTACATTCTGGCTACACCTTC
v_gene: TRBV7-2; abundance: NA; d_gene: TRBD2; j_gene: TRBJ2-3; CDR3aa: CASSLAVLAGEQYF; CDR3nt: TGTGCCAGCAGCTTAGCGGTTCTAGCGGGGGAGCAGTATTTT
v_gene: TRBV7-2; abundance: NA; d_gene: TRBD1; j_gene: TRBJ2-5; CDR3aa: CASNPHRGRETQYF; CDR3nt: TGTGCCAGCAACCCTCATAGGGGGCGAGAGACCCAGTACTTC
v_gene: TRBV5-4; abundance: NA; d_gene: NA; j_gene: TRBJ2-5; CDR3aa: CASGQGGGETQYF; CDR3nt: TGTGCCAGCGGTCAGGGAGGAGGGGAGACCCAGTACTTC
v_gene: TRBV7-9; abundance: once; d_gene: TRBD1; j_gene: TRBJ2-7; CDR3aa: CASSLGVGTGVYEQYF; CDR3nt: TGTGCCAGCAGCTTAGGGGTGGGGACAGGGGTCTACGAGCAGTACTTC
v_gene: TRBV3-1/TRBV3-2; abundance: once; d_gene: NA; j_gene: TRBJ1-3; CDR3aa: CASSQDLRGTISGNTIYF; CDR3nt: TGTGCCAGCAGCCAAGATCTAAGGGGGACGATCTCTGGAAACACCATATATTTT
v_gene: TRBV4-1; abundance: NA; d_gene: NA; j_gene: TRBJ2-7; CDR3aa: CASSPGVVYEQYF; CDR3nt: TGCGCCAGCAGCCCAGGGGTAGTTTACGAGCAGTACTTC
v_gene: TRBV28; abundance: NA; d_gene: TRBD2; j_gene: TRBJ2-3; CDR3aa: CASTLRWAGGITSTDTQYF; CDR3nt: TGTGCCAGCACCCTTCGATGGGCGGGAGGGATAACTAGCACAGATACGCAGTATTTT
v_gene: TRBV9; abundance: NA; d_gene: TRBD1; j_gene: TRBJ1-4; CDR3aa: CASSGPSGGAPNEKLFF; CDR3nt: TGTGCCAGCAGCGGCCCCTCAGGGGGCGCCCCCAATGAAAAACTGTTTTTT
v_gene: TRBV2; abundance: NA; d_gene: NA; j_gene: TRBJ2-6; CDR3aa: CASSGARGTGANVLTF; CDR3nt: TGTGCCAGCAGTGGGGCCAGGGGAACTGGGGCCAACGTCCTGACTTTC
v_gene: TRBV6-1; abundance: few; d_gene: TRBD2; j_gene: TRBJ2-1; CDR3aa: CASSELAGSSYNEQFF; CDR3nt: TGTGCCAGCAGTGAACTAGCGGGAAGCTCCTACAATGAGCAGTTCTTC
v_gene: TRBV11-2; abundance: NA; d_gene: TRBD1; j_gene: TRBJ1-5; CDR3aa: CASSVDRGGQPQHF; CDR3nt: TGTGCCAGCAGCGTAGACAGGGGCGGTCAGCCCCAGCATTTT
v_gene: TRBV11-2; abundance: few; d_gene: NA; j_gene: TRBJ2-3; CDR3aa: CASSSTSSTDTQYF; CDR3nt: TGTGCCAGCAGCTCTACTAGTAGCACAGATACGCAGTATTTT
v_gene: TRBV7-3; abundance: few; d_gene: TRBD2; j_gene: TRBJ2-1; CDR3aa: CASSFRLAGANEQFF; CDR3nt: TGTGCCAGCAGCTTTAGACTAGCGGGGGCCAATGAGCAGTTCTTC
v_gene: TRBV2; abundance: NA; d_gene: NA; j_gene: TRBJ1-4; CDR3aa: CASSVRVEKLFF; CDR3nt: TGTGCCAGCAGTGTTCGGGTTGAAAAACTGTTTTTT
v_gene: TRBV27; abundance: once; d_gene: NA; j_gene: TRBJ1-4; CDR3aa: CASSSLQGSEKLFF; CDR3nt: TGTGCCAGCAGTTCCCTCCAGGGAAGCGAAAAACTGTTTTTT
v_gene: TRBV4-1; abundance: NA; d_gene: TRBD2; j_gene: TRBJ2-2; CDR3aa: CASKKGGRAPGELFF; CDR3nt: TGCGCCAGCAAGAAGGGCGGGAGGGCCCCCGGGGAGCTGTTTTTT
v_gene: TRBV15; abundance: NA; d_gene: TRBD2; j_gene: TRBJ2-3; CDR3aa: CATSRVAGNTDTQYF; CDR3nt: TGTGCCACCAGCAGGGTAGCGGGGAACACAGATACGCAGTATTTT
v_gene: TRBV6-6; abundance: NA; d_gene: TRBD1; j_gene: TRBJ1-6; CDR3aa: CASSYPVGGQVSPLHF; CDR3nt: TGTGCCAGCAGTTACCCCGTTGGTGGACAGGTTTCACCCCTCCACTTT
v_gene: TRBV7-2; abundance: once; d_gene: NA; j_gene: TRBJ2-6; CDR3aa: CATGDSGANVLTF; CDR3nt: TGTGCCACCGGGGACTCTGGGGCCAACGTCCTGACTTTC
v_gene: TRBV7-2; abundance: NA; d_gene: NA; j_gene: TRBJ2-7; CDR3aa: CASSLDWRGEQYF; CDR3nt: TGTGCCAGCAGCTTAGATTGGCGAGGAGAGCAGTACTTC
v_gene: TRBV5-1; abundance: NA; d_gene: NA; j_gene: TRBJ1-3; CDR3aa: CASSWDGSSGNTIYF; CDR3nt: TGCGCCAGCAGCTGGGACGGGAGCTCTGGAAACACCATATATTTT
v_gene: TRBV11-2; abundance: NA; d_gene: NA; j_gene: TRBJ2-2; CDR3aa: CASSLDLGVAPGELFF; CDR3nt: TGTGCCAGCAGCTTAGATCTCGGGGTTGCGCCCGGGGAGCTGTTTTTT
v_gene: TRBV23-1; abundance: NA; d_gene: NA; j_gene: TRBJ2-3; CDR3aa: CASMEGARLDTQYF; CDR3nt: TGCGCCAGCATGGAGGGGGCGCGATTAGATACGCAGTATTTT
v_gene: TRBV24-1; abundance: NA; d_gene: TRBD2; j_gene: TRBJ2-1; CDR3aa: CATSASRGLAGNDYNEQFF; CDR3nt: TGTGCCACCAGTGCCTCCCGAGGGCTAGCGGGAAATGATTACAATGAGCAGTTCTTC